The present T cell receptor (beta chain) was sequenced within a study of long-term antiretroviral therapy in people with HIV. As regards this clone: This CDR3 is also generated by other DNA sequences in the sample.

Sequencing relied on immunoSEQ assay v3.0, run at survey level. Some clones are missing from TCRdb's copy, which holds only in-frame ones; the method was immunoSEQ multiplex PCR. The sample lists 24,000 or so clones; roughly nine tenths were seen once. The ends were cut back, 0 bases at V and 2 bases at J, with 7 bases in the middle. The CDR3 length is 14 residues. CDR1 and CDR2 from the germline V gene are KGHSH and LQKENI. The sequencing here drew on unsorted PBMCs, taken 1.9 years after starting antiretroviral therapy. The rearrangement joins TRBV18 to TRBJ1-1; D is unclear. The sequence was obtained from a woman in her 30s with HIV. The CDR3, as DNA: TGTGCCAGCTCACCACCATCTGTTAACACTGAAGCTTTCTTT. Its translation is CASSPPSVNTEAFF.